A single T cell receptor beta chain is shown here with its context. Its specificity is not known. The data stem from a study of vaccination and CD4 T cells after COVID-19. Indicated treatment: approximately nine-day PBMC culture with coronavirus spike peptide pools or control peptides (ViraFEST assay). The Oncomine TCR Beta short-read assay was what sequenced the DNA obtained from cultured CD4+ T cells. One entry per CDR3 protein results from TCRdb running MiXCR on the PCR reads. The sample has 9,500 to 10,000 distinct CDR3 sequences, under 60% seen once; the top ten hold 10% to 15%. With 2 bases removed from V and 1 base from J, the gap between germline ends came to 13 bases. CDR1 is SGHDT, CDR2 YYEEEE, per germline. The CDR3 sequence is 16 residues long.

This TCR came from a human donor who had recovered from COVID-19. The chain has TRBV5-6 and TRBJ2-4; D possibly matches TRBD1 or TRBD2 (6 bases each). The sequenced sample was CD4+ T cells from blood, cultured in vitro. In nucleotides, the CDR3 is TGTGCCAGCAGCTTCGACCGGGGGCGGGCCAAAAACATTCAGTACTTC. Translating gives CASSFDRGRAKNIQYF.